Here is one T cell receptor beta chain with its context. This entry is derived from a study of blood T cell repertoires in COVID-19. Study information: Some COVID-19 samples were acute and others convalescent; all came from the United States, Italy and Spain. In each case, the material was cDNA or gDNA derived from T cells, B-cell-depleted T cells, or PBMCs.

The authors' processing: Reference gene primer amplification in the assay estimated nucleated cell counts. Sequencing used immunoSEQ multiplex PCR; TCRdb keeps in-frame clones, though not all of them. V and J calls and clone size come straight from that table; D and trimming were deduced from the DNA. The table lists fewer than 120,000 clones, 60% to 80% of them singletons. This sequence originates from an elderly woman with active or convalescent COVID-19. The source material was peripheral blood.

This CDR3 reads CASSLRLVPQWEQFF. The CDR3 nucleotides are TGTGCCAGCAGCCTCCGACTAGTTCCGCAGTGGGAGCAGTTCTTC. The chain is built from TRBV3-1 (or the pseudogene TRBV3-2) and TRBJ2-1; maybe TRBD2 (6 bases). This CDR3 spans 15 amino acids. V was trimmed by 4 bases and J by 10 bases, leaving 20 bases between them. Germline V gene data show CDR1 as LGHDT and CDR2 as YNNKEL (reference sequence).